The T cell receptor (beta chain) described here comes from a study of cytomegalovirus exposure and HLA in healthy donors. Study context: The study's early data release held 80 million to 95 million unique TCRs from HLA-typed donors. For the approximately 400 genotyped donors, more than 80% fell within the Caucasian-associated ancestry cluster.

Looked up from germline, CDR1 is WNHNN and CDR2 is SYGVQD (reference sequence). The length of the CDR3 is 12 residues. V lost 2 bases and J lost 6, with 5 bases in between. With 60 Vbeta and 13 Jbeta primers, the PCR was carried out. Sequenced by immunoSEQ multiplex PCR; TCRdb stores in-frame clones only, minus some. The sample shows 50,000 to 70,000 clones, approximately 80% of them seen only once. Study-wide points: As a later analysis showed, a missense DCLRE1C variant was linked to trimming of TCR beta V- and J-genes. Later analysis suggested links between common viral pathogens and several top significant clusters.

This clone showed up just a few times. The antigen is unknown. This TCR was recovered from a human donor in good health. Material for sequencing was PBMCs. This chain uses TRBV10-1 with TRBJ1-5; D is unresolved. Here the CDR3 DNA reads TGCGCCAGCAGTGAGACGCGTCAGCCCCAGCATTTT. Its protein product is CASSETRQPQHF.